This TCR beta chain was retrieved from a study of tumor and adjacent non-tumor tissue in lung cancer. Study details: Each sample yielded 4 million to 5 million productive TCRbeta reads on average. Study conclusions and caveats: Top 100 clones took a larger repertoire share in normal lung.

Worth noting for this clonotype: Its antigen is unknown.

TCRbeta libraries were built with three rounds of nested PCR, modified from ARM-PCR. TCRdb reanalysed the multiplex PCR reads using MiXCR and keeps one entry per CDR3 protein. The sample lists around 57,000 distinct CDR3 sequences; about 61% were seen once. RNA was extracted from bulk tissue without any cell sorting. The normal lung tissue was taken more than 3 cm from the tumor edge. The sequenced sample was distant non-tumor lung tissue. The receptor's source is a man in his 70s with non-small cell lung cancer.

The CDR3 sequence: CASRHYPGTSHQETQYF. CDR3 DNA: TGTGCCAGCAGACACTACCCCGGGACCTCGCACCAAGAGACCCAGTACTTC. The chain links TRBV11-2 to TRBJ2-5; either TRBD1 or TRBD2 may fit D (5 bases each). The V gene lost 6 bases and the J gene lost 0 bases, with 20 bases spanning the gap. The CDR3 totals 17 residues. Germline V gives CDR1 SGHAT, CDR2 FQNNGV. The full variable domain, with the rest looked up from reference TRBV11-2 and TRBJ2-5, is EAGVAQSPRYKIIEKRQSVAFWCNPISGHATLYWYQQILGQGPKLLIQFQNNGVVDDSQLPKDRFSAERLKGVDSTLKIQPAKLEDSAVYLCASRHYPGTSHQETQYFGPGTRLLVL.